This T cell receptor (beta chain) was observed in a study of CD8 T cells in ankylosing spondylitis (dated by TCRdb to 2015 to 2018). As for the study more broadly: The study profiled T cell receptor beta repertoires in healthy donors and ankylosing spondylitis patients to find disease-linked TCR variants. The whole study cohort included 85 to 120 healthy donors and some 27 ankylosing spondylitis patients. Peripheral blood samples were taken, and synovial fluid was additionally collected from ankylosing spondylitis patients. What the authors observed across the whole study: Blood from ankylosing spondylitis patients appeared to be characterized by a TCR beta motif made up of seven or eight highly homologous amino acid variants. Some TCR beta motif variants had previously been reported in synovial fluid and blood of reactive arthritis patients, which suggested common disease-initiation mechanisms. The disease-linked clones had a CD8+ phenotype and were found at relatively low frequencies in peripheral blood. Significant enrichment of the disease-linked clones was reported in matched synovial fluid samples from ankylosing spondylitis patients.

The data were produced on an Illumina HiSeq 2500. Quantitative 5'-RACE with molecular barcodes was the method used to prepare the TCR beta libraries. The original pipeline was this. Disease-linked TCR variants were identified with a new computational method built on a probabilistic model of VDJ rearrangement. TCRdb passed the public sequencing reads through fastp at Q25 and MiXCR, retaining productive beta sequences. One record per CDR3 amino acid sequence lists the most common genes and DNA. TCRdb, not the authors, supplied the V and J calls. The sample table records about 210,000 distinct CDR3 sequences; around 8% of these occur just once. More than 4% of the sample is held by the ten biggest clonotypes. Ten or more counts support this clonotype. The target of this receptor is not known. No base quality values were provided; no much bigger clone lies one nucleotide off. The sequence derives from a female donor with ankylosing spondylitis or in good health (not recorded which). The sequenced sample consisted of blood, either unsorted or a sorted T cell fraction (not recorded which).

Read as DNA, the sequence is TGTGCCAGCAGTATCATCTCACAGGGGGCTGAAAAACTGTTTTTT. Its protein is CASSIISQGAEKLFF. This sequence uses TRBV6-1 and TRBJ1-4; 9 bases in the middle match TRBD1. At the junction V is shortened by 5 bases and J by 7 bases; bases outside the gene matches: 8. The CDR3 contains 15 residues, cysteine and phenylalanine counted. The entry retains the CDR3 DNA only, 45 bases that are in frame from base 1. The CDR1 and CDR2 encoded by the germline V gene are MNHNS and SASEGT.